A single TCR beta chain is shown here with its context. Clones were read by immunoSEQ multiplex PCR, and TCRdb kept only the in-frame ones, dropping some. This repertoire shows about 210,000 clones, 92% found once; its top ten account for approximately 1.2%. The sample is drawn from a study of blood T cell repertoires in COVID-19. Study details: The analysed material was cDNA or gDNA that came from T cells, B-cell-depleted T cells, or PBMCs.

CDR3 length: 15 amino acids. J was trimmed by 5 bases and V by 6 bases; bases with no gene match: 11. Germline V gene lookup returns CDR1 SGHDN and CDR2 FVKESK. V gene TRBV14 combines with J gene TRBJ2-7, with 9 bases aligning to TRBD1. The sequenced material came from peripheral blood. This TCR derives from a man aged 30 to 45 with acute or convalescent COVID-19. The chain's CDR3 is CASRNTGTGSNEQYF. DNA of the CDR3: TGTGCCAGCAGGAACACCGGGACAGGGTCCAACGAGCAGTACTTC.